The 13 T cell receptor beta chains below were found in one sample sequenced in a study of blood T cell repertoires in COVID-19. Sequencing was performed with immunoSEQ multiplex PCR; in TCRdb, only in-frame clones are kept and a portion is missing. The table lists 85,000 or so clones, about 76% of them singletons. The sample was peripheral blood. These receptors were collected from a man older than 75 with acute or convalescent COVID-19.

V gene TRBV15 combines with J gene TRBJ1-5; D call uncertain. Trimming took off 0 bases at V and 7 bases at J, with 7 bases between the two ends. This CDR3 region has 13 residues. Germline assignment: CDR1 LNHNV and CDR2 YYDKDF (reference sequence). The CDR3 region has the DNA TGTGCCACCAGCAGAGATACCCGGCAGCCCCAGCATTTT. It yields the protein CATSRDTRQPQHF.

The chain combines TRBV2 with TRBJ2-7; 9 bases agree with TRBD1. CDR1 and CDR2 from the germline V gene are SNHLY and FYNNEI. V trimming: 6 bases; J trimming: 2 bases; junction bases outside the gene matches: 5. The CDR3 has 14 amino acids. The CDR3 here is CASREGQGAYEQYF. DNA of the CDR3: TGTGCCAGCAGGGAGGGACAGGGAGCCTACGAGCAGTACTTC.

V usage is TRBV14 and J usage is TRBJ2-3, with 8 bases lining up with TRBD1. Germline CDR1 is SGHDN and CDR2 is FVKESK. The CDR3 sequence is 16 residues long. V gave up 4 bases and J gave up 2 bases; unmatched junction bases: 8. The CDR3 region is CASSPRQGNFTDTQYF. In nucleotides, the CDR3 is TGTGCCAGCAGCCCCCGACAGGGGAACTTCACAGATACGCAGTATTTT. The full variable domain, in which reference TRBV14 and TRBJ2-3 provide the parts outside the CDR3, is EAGVTQFPSHSVIEKGQTVTLRCDPISGHDNLYWYRRVMGKEIKFLLHFVKESKQDESGMPNNRFLAERTGGTYSTLKVQPAELEDSGVYFCASSPRQGNFTDTQYFGPGTRLTVL.

The chain links TRBV28 to TRBJ1-2, with D uncertain. The germline V gene has CDR1 MDHEN and CDR2 SYDVKM. The ends were cut back, 5 bases at V and 7 bases at J, with 14 bases in the middle. The CDR3 has 13 residues. The CDR3 DNA is TGTGCCAGCAGTCCTTATTTGACGGGTGGCTACACCTTC. Its protein product is CASSPYLTGGYTF.

The chain carries TRBV19 and TRBJ1-1, with D perhaps matching TRBD1 (6 bases). Germline CDR1 reads LNHDA; CDR2 reads SQIVND (reference sequence). The ends were cut back, 7 bases at V and 4 bases at J, with 13 bases in the middle. This CDR3 contains 13 residues. The DNA of the CDR3 is TGTGCCAGTACCTTACAGGGATCCACTGAAGCTTTCTTT. Residues: CASTLQGSTEAFF.

This clone came up a few times. CDR3 amino acids: CASSLGGQHYSPLHF. Here the CDR3 DNA reads TGCGCCAGCAGCTTGGGTGGACAGCACTATTCACCCCTCCACTTT. The rearrangement joins TRBV5-1 to TRBJ1-6, with a tentative D call TRBD1 (6 bases). CDR3 size: 15 residues. CDR1 is SGHRS and CDR2 is YFSETQ in the germline V gene. The germline V and J ends were trimmed by 0 bases and 8 bases, with 12 bases remaining between them.

J is TRBJ2-1 and V is TRBV2; 7 bases fit TRBD2. V was pared by 3 bases and J by 8 bases, with 7 bases of the junction left unmatched. The CDR3 runs 14 residues. CDR1 is SNHLY, CDR2 FYNNEI, per germline. The CDR3 loop reads CASSERGGSDEQFF. The CDR3 DNA is TGTGCCAGCAGTGAGCGGGGAGGGTCTGATGAGCAGTTCTTC.

The chain combines TRBV2 with TRBJ2-3; D remains unclear. V gave up 2 bases and J gave up 0 bases, with 3 bases separating them. The CDR3 length is 13 residues. Germline values: CDR1 SNHLY, CDR2 FYNNEI. Here the CDR3 DNA reads TGTGCCAGCAGTGAAACTAGCACAGATACGCAGTATTTT. This gives the protein CASSETSTDTQYF. The entire variable domain, with the rest obtained from reference TRBV2 and TRBJ2-3, is as follows: EPEVTQTPSHQVTQMGQEVILRCVPISNHLYFYWYRQILGQKVEFLVSFYNNEISEKSEIFDDQFSVERPDGSNFTLKIRSTKLEDSAMYFCASSETSTDTQYFGPGTRLTVL.

This rearrangement joins TRBV14 to TRBJ2-7, with 8 positions matching TRBD2. This CDR3 region has 20 residues. Germline assignment: CDR1 SGHDN and CDR2 FVKESK. V shed 1 base, J shed 0 bases, and the junction held 17 bases outside the gene matches. This CDR3 reads CASSQGEARVWREVSYEQYF. The CDR3 region has the DNA TGTGCCAGCAGCCAAGGGGAAGCTCGGGTCTGGCGGGAGGTCTCCTACGAGCAGTACTTC. Combining the CDR3 with reference TRBV14 and TRBJ2-7 gives the whole variable domain EAGVTQFPSHSVIEKGQTVTLRCDPISGHDNLYWYRRVMGKEIKFLLHFVKESKQDESGMPNNRFLAERTGGTYSTLKVQPAELEDSGVYFCASSQGEARVWREVSYEQYFGPGTRLTVT.

V usage is TRBV28 and J usage is TRBJ2-7; TRBD2 aligns across 7 bases. Germline V CDR1 and CDR2: MDHEN, SYDVKM. Trimming cost V 6 bases and J 6 bases; bases outside gene matches: 8. The CDR3 length is 13 residues. CDR3 in DNA: TGTGCCAGCAGCCGCGGGAGTTTTGGCGAGCAGTACTTC. The encoded protein is CASSRGSFGEQYF.

V is TRBV19 and J is TRBJ1-5; tentative D call: TRBD1 (5 bases). Per germline, CDR1 LNHDA and CDR2 SQIVND (reference sequence). The V end was cut by 6 bases, the J end by 4 bases, with 16 bases between. This CDR3 spans 15 amino acids. Here the CDR3 reads CASSTRGGGNQPQHF. The DNA for the CDR3 is TGTGCCAGTAGCACTCGGGGGGGTGGAAATCAGCCCCAGCATTTT.

The V and J genes are TRBV28 and TRBJ2-7; the match to TRBD1 covers 7 bases. Germline lookup yields CDR1 MDHEN and CDR2 SYDVKM. The length of the CDR3 is 14 residues. Trimming cost V 6 bases and J 3 bases; bases outside gene matches: 8. The CDR3 DNA reads TGTGCCAGCAGCCGACCGGGACAGAACTACGAGCAGTACTTC. Translation: CASSRPGQNYEQYF.

The rearrangement uses TRBV29-1 and TRBJ2-5, with a tentative D call TRBD2 (6 bases). Germline CDR1 reads SQVTM; CDR2 reads ANQGSEA. V gave up 7 bases and J gave up 4 bases, with 13 bases separating them. This CDR3 has 12 amino acids. DNA of the CDR3: TGCAGCGCCTTTACAGCGGGAGAGACCCAGTACTTC. This translates into CSAFTAGETQYF.